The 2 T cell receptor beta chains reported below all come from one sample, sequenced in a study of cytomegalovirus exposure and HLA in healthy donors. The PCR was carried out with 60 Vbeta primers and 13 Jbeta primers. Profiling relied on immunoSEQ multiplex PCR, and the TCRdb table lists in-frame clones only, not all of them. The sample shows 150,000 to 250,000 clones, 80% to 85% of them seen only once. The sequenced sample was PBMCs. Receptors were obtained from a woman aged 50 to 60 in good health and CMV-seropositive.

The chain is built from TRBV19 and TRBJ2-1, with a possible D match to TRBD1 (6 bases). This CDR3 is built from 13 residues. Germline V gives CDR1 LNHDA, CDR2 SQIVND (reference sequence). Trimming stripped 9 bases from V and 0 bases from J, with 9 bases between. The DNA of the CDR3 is TGTGCCAGCGGACAGAGCTCCTACAATGAGCAGTTCTTC. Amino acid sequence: CASGQSSYNEQFF.

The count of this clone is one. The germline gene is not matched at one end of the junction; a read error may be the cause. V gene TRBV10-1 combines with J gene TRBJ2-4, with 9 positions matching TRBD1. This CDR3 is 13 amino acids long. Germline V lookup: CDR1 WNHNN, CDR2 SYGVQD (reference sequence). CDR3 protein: CASAPGQGNSQYF. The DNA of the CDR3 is TGCGCCAGCGCCCCGGGACAGGGAAACAGTCAGTACTTC.